Listed here are 21 T cell receptor beta chains from one sample, sequenced in a study of blood T cell repertoires in COVID-19. Profiled with immunoSEQ multiplex PCR; TCRdb holds only in-frame clones, not every one. The sample has under 300,000 clones, around nine tenths seen once. Sequenced: peripheral blood. Every receptor here comes from a woman aged 40-49 years who had recovered from COVID-19.

The genes are TRBV19 and TRBJ2-7; TRBD2 might be the D (6 bases). CDR1 LNHDA and CDR2 SQIVND come from the germline V gene (reference sequence). Between the trimmed V and J ends, which lost 4 bases and 0 bases, there was a span of 22 bases. The CDR3 runs to 18 residues. CDR3 sequence reads: CASSNARPAGTSSYEQYF. The CDR3 coding sequence is TGTGCCAGTAGTAACGCCCGCCCGGCCGGGACTTCCTCCTACGAGCAGTACTTC. The full variable domain, completed using reference TRBV19 and TRBJ2-7, is DGGITQSPKYLFRKEGQNVTLSCEQNLNHDAMYWYRQDPGQGLRLIYYSQIVNDFQKGDIAEGYSVSREKKESFPLTVTSAQKNPTAFYLCASSNARPAGTSSYEQYFGPGTRLTVT.

This rearrangement joins TRBV27 to TRBJ2-1; D is possibly TRBD2 (6 bases). V gave up 5 bases and J gave up 1 base, with 12 bases separating them. Germline V CDR1 and CDR2: MNHEY, SMNVEV (reference sequence). The CDR3 spans 15 residues. The CDR3 coding sequence is TGTGCCAGCAGTGCCTACGGGGGTTCCTACAATGAGCAGTTCTTC. It encodes CASSAYGGSYNEQFF.

This clone was detected only once. This chain connects TRBV27 to TRBJ1-1; perhaps TRBD1 as D (5 bases). The ends were cut back, 6 bases at V and 5 bases at J, with 25 bases in the middle. From germline, CDR1 is MNHEY and CDR2 SMNVEV (reference sequence). The CDR3 consists of 17 residues. The CDR3 protein is CASRPGGEVFLGTEAFF. Written as DNA, the CDR3 is TGTGCCAGCAGGCCGGGGGGTGAGGTTTTTTTAGGTACTGAAGCTTTCTTT.

In this sample, this clone turned up once. V gene TRBV24-1 combines with J gene TRBJ1-1; maybe TRBD1 (6 bases). Trimming removed 6 bases at V and 7 bases at J, with 17 bases between. Germline values: CDR1 KGHDR, CDR2 SFDVKD. The CDR3 consists of 14 residues. CDR3 coding DNA: TGTGCCACCAGTTTGACGGGGGGCGGGGGTGAAGCTTTCTTT. This translates into CATSLTGGGGEAFF.

This chain joins TRBV3-1 (or the pseudogene TRBV3-2) and TRBJ2-3; possible D gene TRBD2, 5 bases. Trimming stripped 1 base from V and 0 bases from J, with 5 bases between. Germline V gives CDR1 LGHDT, CDR2 YNNKEL (reference sequence). CDR3 size: 14 residues. The CDR3 loop reads CASSQGGSTDTQYF. The CDR3 DNA reads TGTGCCAGCAGCCAAGGCGGGAGCACAGATACGCAGTATTTT.

The rearrangement joins TRBV11-3 to TRBJ2-7; D uncertain. The V end was cut by 8 bases, the J end by 0 bases, with 14 bases between. CDR1 is SGHNT, CDR2 YENEEA, per germline. CDR3 length: 14 amino acids. The CDR3 loop is CASAVAQHSYEQYF. The CDR3 nucleotides are TGTGCCAGCGCGGTCGCTCAACACTCCTACGAGCAGTACTTC.

This clone was seen only once. CDR3 residues: CASSVTSGLYNEQFF. The CDR3 DNA is TGTGCCAGCAGCGTGACTAGCGGACTTTACAATGAGCAGTTCTTC. V and J are TRBV9 and TRBJ2-1; 9 bases map to TRBD2. V was pared by 2 bases and J by 4 bases, with 4 bases of the junction left unmatched. The CDR3 length is 15 residues. Germline CDR1 and CDR2: SGDLS and YYNGEE.

The rearrangement uses TRBV18 and TRBJ2-3; TRBD1 might be the D (7 bases). This CDR3 is 16 amino acids long. Trimming cost V 3 bases and J 2 bases, with 15 bases left between them. The V gene's germline CDR1 is KGHSH and CDR2 LQKENI. CDR3 region: CASSPIGGQFTDTQYF. The CDR3 bases are TGTGCCAGCTCACCGATCGGGGGACAGTTCACAGATACGCAGTATTTT. The full variable domain, completed using reference TRBV18 and TRBJ2-3, is NAGVMQNPRHLVRRRGQEARLRCSPMKGHSHVYWYRQLPEEGLKFMVYLQKENIIDESGMPKERFSAEFPKEGPSILRIQQVVRGDSAAYFCASSPIGGQFTDTQYFGPGTRLTVL.

This clone came up once. Within the sample, other DNA sequences also encode this same CDR3. The chain employs TRBV30 and TRBJ1-5; D possibly corresponds to TRBD1 (5 bases). CDR1 is GTSNPN and CDR2 is SVGIG in the germline V gene (reference sequence). CDR3 length equals 13 residues. Trimming removed 1 base at V and 4 bases at J, with 8 bases between. The CDR3 DNA follows: TGTGCCTGGAGTGGTCAGGGAAATCAGCCCCAGCATTTT. Amino acids: CAWSGQGNQPQHF.

This chain uses TRBV28 with TRBJ2-3; D remains ambiguous. Germline V gene data show CDR1 as MDHEN and CDR2 as SYDVKM. V was clipped by 5 bases and J by 2 bases, with 5 bases between them. The CDR3 contains 12 residues. The CDR3 loop is CASSKYTDTQYF. CDR3 sequence (DNA): TGTGCCAGCAGTAAATACACAGATACGCAGTATTTT. Looking up the rest from reference TRBV28 and TRBJ2-3 gives the full variable domain: DVKVTQSSRYLVKRTGEKVFLECVQDMDHENMFWYRQDPGLGLRLIYFSYDVKMKEKGDIPEGYSVSREKKERFSLILESASTNQTSMYLCASSKYTDTQYFGPGTRLTVL.

The gene calls are TRBV19 and TRBJ1-3, with 9 positions matching TRBD1. Germline CDR1 reads LNHDA; CDR2 reads SQIVND (reference sequence). The CDR3 totals 15 residues. J lost 7 bases, V lost 6 bases, and 10 bases had no gene match. CDR3 nucleotide sequence: TGTGCCAGTAGCTCCCCTTACAGGGGGCGGAACACCATATATTTT. Translating it yields CASSSPYRGRNTIYF.

The chain is built from TRBV18 and TRBJ2-1; TRBD1 is a possible D gene (5 bases). CDR1 and CDR2 from the germline V gene are KGHSH and LQKENI. This CDR3 has 12 residues. The V end was cut by 4 bases, the J end by 8 bases, with 9 bases between. As DNA, the CDR3 is TGTGCCAGCTCACTAAGGGGTGATGAGCAGTTCTTC. Encoded protein: CASSLRGDEQFF.

This chain joins TRBV5-4 and TRBJ1-4, with TRBD1 as a possible D gene (5 bases). Per the germline V gene, CDR1 is SGHNT and CDR2 is YYREEE (reference sequence). V was clipped by 2 bases and J by 3 bases, with 8 bases between them. This CDR3 is 14 amino acids long. The CDR3 spells CASSFRGANEKLFF. The CDR3 nucleotides read TGTGCCAGCAGCTTTCGGGGGGCTAATGAAAAACTGTTTTTT.

V usage is TRBV2 and J usage is TRBJ2-1, with 9 bases identical to TRBD2. Germline trimming cut 3 bases from V and 6 bases from J; bases unmatched to any gene: 12. The CDR3 is 17 residues long. Looked up from germline, CDR1 is SNHLY and CDR2 is FYNNEI. This chain's CDR3 is CASSDRLGGRVPNEQFF. CDR3 DNA: TGTGCCAGCAGTGATAGGTTAGGCGGGAGGGTGCCCAATGAGCAGTTCTTC.

The chain couples TRBV24-1 to TRBJ1-4; D is possibly TRBD1 (6 bases). Trimming cost V 7 bases and J 7 bases, with 18 bases left between them. The CDR3 totals 15 residues. Germline-derived CDR1 and CDR2 are KGHDR and SFDVKD. In DNA, the CDR3 is TGTGCCACCAGCCAAAGGGAGGGGACATCTGAAAAACTGTTTTTT. Translated: CATSQREGTSEKLFF.

This chain uses TRBV11-2 with TRBJ2-1; perhaps TRBD1 as D (6 bases). V shed 4 bases and J shed 0 bases, with 10 bases lying between them. The CDR3 is made up of 15 amino acids. Germline CDR1 and CDR2: SGHAT and FQNNGV. The CDR3 DNA reads TGTGCCAGCAGCTGGAGGACAGACTCCTACAATGAGCAGTTCTTC. Translated: CASSWRTDSYNEQFF.

This clone was seen a few times. V and J are TRBV6-6 and TRBJ1-2; D is unclear. The CDR3 has 13 amino acids. Germline values: CDR1 MNHNY, CDR2 SVGAGI (reference sequence). V was pared by 7 bases and J by 3 bases, with 12 bases between. In DNA form, the CDR3 reads TGTGCCAGCACCCCTCAGGTCTACTATGGCTACACCTTC. This gives the protein CASTPQVYYGYTF.

The chain employs TRBV7-9 and TRBJ1-1, with D unclear. The CDR3 length is 13 residues. The germline CDR1 and CDR2 sequences are SEHNR and FQNEAQ (reference sequence). Trimming left V 6 bases short and J 1 base short, with 9 bases between. CDR3 region: CASSYDKNTEAFF. Written as DNA, the CDR3 is TGTGCCAGCAGTTACGACAAGAACACTGAAGCTTTCTTT.

The chain combines TRBV5-8 with TRBJ1-1; the D is unclear. Germline lookup yields CDR1 SGHTS and CDR2 YDEGEE. Trimming stripped 5 bases from V and 1 base from J, with 6 bases between. The CDR3 loop spans 12 amino acids. The CDR3 loop is CASSPGNTEAFF. The CDR3 DNA is TGTGCCAGCAGTCCCGGGAACACTGAAGCTTTCTTT. Complete variable domain (other parts from reference TRBV5-8 and TRBJ1-1): EAGVTQSPTHLIKTRGQQATLRCSPISGHTSVYWYQQALGLGLQFLLWYDEGEERNRGNFPPRFSGRQFPNYSSELNVNALELEDSALYLCASSPGNTEAFFGQGTRLTVV.

The genes are TRBV6-1 and TRBJ2-5; a weak D match, TRBD2 (5 bases). V gave up 1 base and J gave up 1 base, with 13 bases separating them. CDR1 and CDR2 from the germline V gene are MNHNS and SASEGT. The CDR3 sequence is 16 residues long. CDR3 loop: CASSEEEWRVQETQYF. Written as DNA, the CDR3 is TGTGCCAGCAGTGAAGAAGAGTGGCGGGTCCAAGAGACCCAGTACTTC.

On this clone: A junction boundary mismatches the germline segment, possibly from a read error. The gene calls are TRBV5-1 and TRBJ2-5, with D perhaps matching TRBD2 (5 bases). CDR1 is SGHRS and CDR2 is YFSETQ in the germline V gene. This CDR3 contains 14 residues. The CDR3, as DNA: TGCGCCAGCAGGTTGGGCGGGCCCCAAGAGACCCAGTACTTC. It specifies CASRLGGPQETQYF.